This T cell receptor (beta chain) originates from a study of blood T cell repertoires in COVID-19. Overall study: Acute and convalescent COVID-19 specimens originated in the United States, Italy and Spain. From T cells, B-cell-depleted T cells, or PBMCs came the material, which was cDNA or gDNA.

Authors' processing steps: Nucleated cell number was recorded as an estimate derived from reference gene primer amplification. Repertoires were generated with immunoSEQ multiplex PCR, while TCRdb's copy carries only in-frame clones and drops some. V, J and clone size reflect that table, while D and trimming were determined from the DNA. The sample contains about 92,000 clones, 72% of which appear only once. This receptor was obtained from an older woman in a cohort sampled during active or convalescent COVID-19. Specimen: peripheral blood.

The CDR3 coding sequence is TGTGCCAGCAGTGTTTGCATCGACAGGGGGCTTAATCAGCCCCAGCATTTT. Translating it yields CASSVCIDRGLNQPQHF. The chain couples TRBV27 to TRBJ1-5; 10 bases are a match to TRBD1. The junction had 11 bases not matched to a gene; V was cut back by 5 bases and J by 4 bases. The CDR3 covers 17 residues. The germline gives CDR1 MNHEY, CDR2 SMNVEV (reference sequence).